Each of the 11 T cell receptor beta chains below was sequenced from the same sample in a study of blood T cell repertoires in COVID-19. Only in-frame clones appear in the TCRdb table, and some are missing; sequencing was by immunoSEQ multiplex PCR. The data hold around 40,000 clones, with roughly 85% observed a single time. Sequencing used peripheral blood. The receptors derive from a man between 60 and 75 years old with active COVID-19.

This sequence joins TRBV15 and TRBJ2-3, with TRBD2 matching 12 bases. After removal of 0 bases from V and 5 bases from J, the junction contained 9 bases not matched to a gene. Germline assignment: CDR1 LNHNV and CDR2 YYDKDF (reference sequence). The CDR3 runs to 18 residues. CDR3 residues: CATSRDRLAGGPVDTQYF. Here the CDR3 DNA reads TGTGCCACCAGCAGAGATAGGCTAGCGGGAGGGCCGGTAGATACGCAGTATTTT.

The chain uses TRBV3-1 (or the pseudogene TRBV3-2) and TRBJ2-4; D is perhaps TRBD1 (5 bases). Trimming pared 0 bases from V and 9 bases from J, leaving 9 bases between. Germline V gives CDR1 LGHDT, CDR2 YNNKEL (reference sequence). The CDR3 is 13 amino acids. CDR3 nucleotides: TGTGCCAGCAGCCAAGACAGGGTTGGCATTCAGTACTTC. Translated: CASSQDRVGIQYF.

This clone was seen a handful of times. The rearrangement links TRBV18 to TRBJ1-5; D call uncertain. The CDR3 is made up of 14 amino acids. The V and J ends lost 1 base and 5 bases respectively, with 9 bases between them. Looked up from germline, CDR1 is KGHSH and CDR2 is LQKENI. CDR3 in amino acids: CASSPLGFDQPQHF. The CDR3 coding sequence is TGTGCCAGCTCACCACTCGGGTTTGATCAGCCCCAGCATTTT.

The CDR3: CASSVGLAGYLDGELFF. The CDR3, as DNA: TGTGCCAGCAGCGTCGGACTAGCGGGATACTTGGACGGGGAGCTGTTTTTT. The chain employs TRBV9 and TRBJ2-2; TRBD2 matches at 12 bases. Losses at the gene ends were 2 bases for V and 7 bases for J; bases not matched to a gene: 9. The length of the CDR3 is 17 residues. Germline lookup yields CDR1 SGDLS and CDR2 YYNGEE.

This clone was seen a single time. The chain joins TRBV7-3 to TRBJ2-3; the match to TRBD1 covers 7 bases. Germline trimming cut 3 bases from V and 6 bases from J; bases unmatched to any gene: 6. CDR3 length: 14 amino acids. CDR1 is SGHTA, CDR2 FQGTGA, per germline. CDR3 in amino acids: CASSFNRGPDTQYF. CDR3 DNA: TGTGCCAGCAGCTTTAATAGGGGGCCGGATACGCAGTATTTT.

The rearrangement uses TRBV28 and TRBJ1-2; D remains ambiguous. The CDR3 has 14 amino acids. Germline assignment: CDR1 MDHEN and CDR2 SYDVKM. Trimming shortened V by 6 bases and J by 2 bases, and 13 bases separated the two germline ends. CDR3 protein: CASRSGKANYGYTF. The CDR3 DNA is TGTGCCAGCAGGAGCGGGAAGGCCAACTATGGCTACACCTTC.

The chain couples TRBV6-2 or TRBV6-3 to TRBJ2-3; the D is unclear. V was pared by 6 bases and J by 2 bases, with 12 bases between. Germline CDR1 MNHEY, CDR2 SVGEGT. This CDR3 region has 14 residues. CDR3 protein: CASRYLQDTDTQYF. CDR3 bases: TGTGCCAGCAGGTACCTCCAGGACACAGATACGCAGTATTTT.

V is TRBV28 and J is TRBJ1-2; possibly TRBD1 for D (6 bases). Deletions cut 4 bases from V and 8 bases from J, with 11 bases between. CDR1 and CDR2 (germline): MDHEN, SYDVKM. The CDR3 has 12 amino acids. The CDR3 is CASSSTGSGYTF. The CDR3 DNA reads as TGTGCCAGCAGTTCTACAGGGAGCGGCTACACCTTC.

CDR3 loop: CASSQRTSGPTDTQYF. Here the CDR3 DNA reads TGCGCCAGCAGCCAACGGACTAGCGGACCCACAGATACGCAGTATTTT. The rearrangement links TRBV5-1 to TRBJ2-3, with 10 bases identical to TRBD2. The CDR3 is 16 amino acids. The V segment lost 4 bases and the J segment 2 bases; nucleotides outside the gene matches: 7. Germline values: CDR1 SGHRS, CDR2 YFSETQ.

In nucleotides, the CDR3 is TGTGCCAGCAGTTACTCGAGGGACAGGGGGTTAACCGGGGAGCTGTTTTTT. It specifies CASSYSRDRGLTGELFF. The J gene is TRBJ2-2, the V gene TRBV6-2 or TRBV6-3; TRBD1 agrees at 11 bases. Losses at the gene ends were 0 bases for V and 5 bases for J; bases not matched to a gene: 5. The germline gives CDR1 MNHEY, CDR2 SVGEGT. The CDR3 runs to 17 residues.

The rearrangement joins TRBV9 to TRBJ1-5, with 9 bases aligning to TRBD1. Germline CDR1 reads SGDLS; CDR2 reads YYNGEE. This CDR3 spans 14 amino acids. Trimming took 5 bases from V and 6 from J; bases not matched to a gene: 6. The CDR3 coding sequence is TGTGCCAGCAGTATCGGACAGGGGAGTCAGCCCCAGCATTTT. This codes for CASSIGQGSQPQHF. Drawing the rest from reference TRBV9 and TRBJ1-5, the complete variable domain is DSGVTQTPKHLITATGQRVTLRCSPRSGDLSVYWYQQSLDQGLQFLIQYYNGEERAKGNILERFSAQQFPDLHSELNLSSLELGDSALYFCASSIGQGSQPQHFGDGTRLSIL.